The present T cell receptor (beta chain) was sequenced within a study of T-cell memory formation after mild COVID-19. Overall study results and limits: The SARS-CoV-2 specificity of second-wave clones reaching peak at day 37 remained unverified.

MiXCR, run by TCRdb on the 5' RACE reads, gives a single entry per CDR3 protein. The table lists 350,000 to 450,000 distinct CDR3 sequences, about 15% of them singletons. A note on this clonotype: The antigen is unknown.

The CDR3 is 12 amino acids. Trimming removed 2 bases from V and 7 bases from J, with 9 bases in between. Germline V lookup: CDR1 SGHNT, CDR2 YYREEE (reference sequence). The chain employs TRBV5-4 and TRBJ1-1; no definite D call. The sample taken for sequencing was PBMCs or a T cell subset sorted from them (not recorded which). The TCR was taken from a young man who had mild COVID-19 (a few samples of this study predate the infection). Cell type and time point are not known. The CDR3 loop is CASSFGSDEAFF. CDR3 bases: TGTGCCAGCAGCTTCGGCTCTGATGAAGCTTTCTTT.